This T cell receptor (beta chain) was identified during a study of T cells in tumors after PD-1 blockade. The overall study: Mean per blood sample: about 110,000 templates (about 24,679-260,000), around 34,000 unique clonotypes.

Tumor or blood genomic DNA was sequenced, with inputs of about 600 ng to 6,004 ng. Trimming stripped 8 bases from V and 5 bases from J, with 16 bases between. Per the germline V gene, CDR1 is SNHLY and CDR2 is FYNNEI. CDR3 length equals 14 residues. This clone was counted only a few times. Using immunoSEQ multiplex PCR, the repertoire was profiled, and TCRdb retains in-frame clones only, with some absent. The table records about 33,000 clones, 78% of them present only once. This chain uses TRBV2 with TRBJ1-5; possibly TRBD1 for D (6 bases). The TCR comes from a human donor with basal cell carcinoma. The input for sequencing was PBMCs, taken before anti-PD-1 treatment. CDR3 residues: CASGLGQLDQPQHF. DNA of the CDR3: TGTGCCAGCGGGTTAGGACAGTTAGATCAGCCCCAGCATTTT.